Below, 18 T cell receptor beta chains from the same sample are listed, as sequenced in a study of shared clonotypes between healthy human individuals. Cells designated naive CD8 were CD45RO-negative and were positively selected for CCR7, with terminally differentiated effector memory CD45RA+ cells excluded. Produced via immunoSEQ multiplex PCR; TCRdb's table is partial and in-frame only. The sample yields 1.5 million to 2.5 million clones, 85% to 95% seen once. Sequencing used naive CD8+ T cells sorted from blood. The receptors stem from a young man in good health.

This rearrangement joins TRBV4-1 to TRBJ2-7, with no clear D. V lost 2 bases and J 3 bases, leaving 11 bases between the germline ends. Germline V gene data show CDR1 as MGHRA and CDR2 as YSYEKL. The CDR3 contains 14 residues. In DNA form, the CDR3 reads TGCGCCAGCAGCCAAAGGTCGGTCTTCTACGAGCAGTACTTC. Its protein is CASSQRSVFYEQYF.

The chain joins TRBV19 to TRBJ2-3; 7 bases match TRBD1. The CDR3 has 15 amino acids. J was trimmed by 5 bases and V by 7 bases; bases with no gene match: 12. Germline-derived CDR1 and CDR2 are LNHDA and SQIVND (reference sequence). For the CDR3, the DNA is TGTGCCAGTAAGCCCCAGAGGGGGCTTCAAGATACGCAGTATTTT. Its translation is CASKPQRGLQDTQYF.

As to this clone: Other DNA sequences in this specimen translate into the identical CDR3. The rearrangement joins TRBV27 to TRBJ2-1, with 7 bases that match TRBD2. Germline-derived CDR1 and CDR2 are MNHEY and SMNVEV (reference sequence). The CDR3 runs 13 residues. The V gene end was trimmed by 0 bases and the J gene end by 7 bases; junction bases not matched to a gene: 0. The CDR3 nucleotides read TGTGCCAGCAGTTTATCGCGGGGGAATGAGCAGTTCTTC. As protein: CASSLSRGNEQFF.

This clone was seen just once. This CDR3 is CASPLGTENYGYTF. The CDR3 DNA reads as TGTGCCAGCCCCCTCGGGACGGAAAACTATGGCTACACCTTC. The rearrangement links TRBV5-8 to TRBJ1-2; possible D gene TRBD1, 5 bases. Trimming took 7 bases from V and 2 from J, leaving 15 bases between them. Germline CDR1 and CDR2: SGHTS and YDEGEE. This CDR3 has 14 amino acids.

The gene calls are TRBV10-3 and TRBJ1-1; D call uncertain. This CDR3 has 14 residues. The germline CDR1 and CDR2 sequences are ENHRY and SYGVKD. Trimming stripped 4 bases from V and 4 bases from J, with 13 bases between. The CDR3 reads CAISVAFAGTEAFF. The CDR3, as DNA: TGTGCCATCAGTGTTGCCTTTGCGGGCACTGAAGCTTTCTTT.

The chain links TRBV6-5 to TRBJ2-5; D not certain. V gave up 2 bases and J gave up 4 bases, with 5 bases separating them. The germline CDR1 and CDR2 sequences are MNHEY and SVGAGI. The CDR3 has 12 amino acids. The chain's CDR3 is CASSYGLETQYF. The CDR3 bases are TGTGCCAGCAGTTACGGGTTAGAGACCCAGTACTTC.

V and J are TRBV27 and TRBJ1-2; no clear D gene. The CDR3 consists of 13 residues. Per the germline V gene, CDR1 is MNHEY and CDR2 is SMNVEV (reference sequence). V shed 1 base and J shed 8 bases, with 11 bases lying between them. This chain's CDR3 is CASSLYVGYGYTF. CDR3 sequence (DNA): TGTGCCAGCAGTTTATACGTAGGGTACGGCTACACCTTC.

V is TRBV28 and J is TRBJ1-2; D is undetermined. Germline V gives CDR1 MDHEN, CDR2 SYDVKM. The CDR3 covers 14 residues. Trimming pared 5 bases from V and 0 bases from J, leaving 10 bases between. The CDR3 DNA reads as TGTGCCAGCAGTCACTTGATTGCTAACTATGGCTACACCTTC. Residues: CASSHLIANYGYTF.

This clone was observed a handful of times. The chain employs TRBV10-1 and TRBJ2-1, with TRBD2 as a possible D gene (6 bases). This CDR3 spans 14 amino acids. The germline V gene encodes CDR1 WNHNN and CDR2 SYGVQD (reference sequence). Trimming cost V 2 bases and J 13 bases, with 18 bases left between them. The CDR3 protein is CASSEGRTPEPQFF. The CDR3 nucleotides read TGCGCCAGCAGTGAGGGGAGGACTCCGGAGCCACAGTTCTTC.

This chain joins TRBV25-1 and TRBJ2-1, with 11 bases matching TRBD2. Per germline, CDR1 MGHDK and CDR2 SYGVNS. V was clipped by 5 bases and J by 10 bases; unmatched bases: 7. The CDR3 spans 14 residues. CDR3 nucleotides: TGTGCCAGCAGTACGGTAGCGGGGGGGTCCGAGCAGTTCTTC. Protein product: CASSTVAGGSEQFF.

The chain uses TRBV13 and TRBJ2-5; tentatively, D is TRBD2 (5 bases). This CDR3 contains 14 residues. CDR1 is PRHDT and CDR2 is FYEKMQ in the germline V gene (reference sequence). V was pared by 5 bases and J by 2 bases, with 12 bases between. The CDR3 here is CASSQEVTQETQYF. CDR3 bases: TGTGCCAGCAGCCAGGAGGTGACTCAAGAGACCCAGTACTTC.

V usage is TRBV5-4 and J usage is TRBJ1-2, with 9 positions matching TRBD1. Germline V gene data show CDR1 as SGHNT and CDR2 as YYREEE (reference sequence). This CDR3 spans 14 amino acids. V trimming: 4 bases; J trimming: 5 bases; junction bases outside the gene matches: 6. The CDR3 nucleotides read TGTGCCAGCAGCGCATCCGGGACAGGGTATGGCTACACCTTC. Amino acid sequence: CASSASGTGYGYTF.

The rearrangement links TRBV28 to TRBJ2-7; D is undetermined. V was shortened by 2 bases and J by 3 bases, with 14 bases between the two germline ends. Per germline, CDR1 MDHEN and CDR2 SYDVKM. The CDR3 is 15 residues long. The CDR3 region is CASSLGSPAHYEQYF. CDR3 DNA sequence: TGTGCCAGCAGTTTAGGGTCCCCCGCTCACTACGAGCAGTACTTC.

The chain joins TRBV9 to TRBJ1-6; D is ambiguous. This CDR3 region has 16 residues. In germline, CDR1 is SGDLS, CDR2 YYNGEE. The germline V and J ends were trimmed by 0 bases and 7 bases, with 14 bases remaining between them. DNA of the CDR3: TGTGCCAGCAGCGTAGACGGTTTGAGTAGCAATTCACCCCTCCACTTT. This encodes CASSVDGLSSNSPLHF.

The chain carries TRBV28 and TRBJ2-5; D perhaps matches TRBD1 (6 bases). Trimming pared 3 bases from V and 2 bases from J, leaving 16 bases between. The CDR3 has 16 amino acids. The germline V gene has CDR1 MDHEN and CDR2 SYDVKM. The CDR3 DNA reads TGTGCCAGCAGTTTTATCAGGGGAACATGGCAAGAGACCCAGTACTTC. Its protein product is CASSFIRGTWQETQYF.

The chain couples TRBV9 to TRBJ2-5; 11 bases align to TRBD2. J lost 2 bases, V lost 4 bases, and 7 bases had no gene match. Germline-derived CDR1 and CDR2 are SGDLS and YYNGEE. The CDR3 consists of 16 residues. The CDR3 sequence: CASSHPSGRRQETQYF. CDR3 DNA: TGTGCCAGCAGCCATCCTAGCGGGAGGAGACAAGAGACCCAGTACTTC.

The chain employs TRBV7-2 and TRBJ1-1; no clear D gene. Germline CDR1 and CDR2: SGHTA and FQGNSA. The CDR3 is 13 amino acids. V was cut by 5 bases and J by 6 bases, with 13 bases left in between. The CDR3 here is CASSLGWAPEAFF. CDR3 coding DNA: TGTGCCAGCAGCCTGGGATGGGCCCCTGAAGCTTTCTTT. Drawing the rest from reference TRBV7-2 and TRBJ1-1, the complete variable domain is GAGVSQSPSNKVTEKGKDVELRCDPISGHTALYWYRQSLGQGLEFLIYFQGNSAPDKSGLPSDRFSAERTGGSVSTLTIQRTQQEDSAVYLCASSLGWAPEAFFGQGTRLTVV.

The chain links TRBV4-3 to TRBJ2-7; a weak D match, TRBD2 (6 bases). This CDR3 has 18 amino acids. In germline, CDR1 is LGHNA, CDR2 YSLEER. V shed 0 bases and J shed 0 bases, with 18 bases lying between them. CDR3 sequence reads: CASSQDIMGGISSYEQYF. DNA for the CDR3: TGCGCCAGCAGCCAAGATATAATGGGAGGAATAAGCTCCTACGAGCAGTACTTC.